A selection of T cell receptor beta chains follows, all from one sample in a study of blood T cell repertoires in COVID-19. Repertoires were generated with immunoSEQ multiplex PCR, while TCRdb's copy carries only in-frame clones and drops some. The sample includes around 300,000 clones, 65% to 90% of them seen just once. Sequencing was performed on peripheral blood. The receptors were sampled from a human donor in a cohort sampled during active COVID-19. Both conserved end residues are part of each CDR3. The D gene is left open where the match is weak. Where a row states a size, it is once, few, many or the class of an expanded clone; other rows omit it.

V,D,J,size,DNA,CDR3
TRBV29-1,TRBD1,TRBJ1-2,.,TGCAGCGTCGTTGTGGGGACAGCTAACTATGGCTACACCTTC,CSVVVGTANYGYTF
TRBV5-4,TRBD1,TRBJ1-6,.,TGTGCCAGCAGCTTGGGGGGGGCAGGGGGTAATTCACCCCTCCACTTT,CASSLGGAGGNSPLHF
TRBV3-1/TRBV3-2,TRBD1,TRBJ2-7,.,TGTGCCAGCAGCCAAGGAGCGTCTGGACAGGGGACGAAGCAGTACTTC,CASSQGASGQGTKQYF
TRBV7-3,TRBD1,TRBJ1-2,.,TGTGCCAGCAGCTCTCACGGACAGGGCGAAGACTATGGCTACACCTTC,CASSSHGQGEDYGYTF
TRBV6-5,.,TRBJ2-3,.,TGTGCCAGCAGTTACTCGATCGCAGGGGACCCGACGCAGTATTTT,CASSYSIAGDPTQYF
TRBV7-9,.,TRBJ2-4,once,TGTGCCAGCAGCTTAGCAGGGAGTCATGTCAAAAACATTCAGTACTTC,CASSLAGSHVKNIQYF
TRBV6-2/TRBV6-3,TRBD1,TRBJ2-6,.,TGTGCCAGCAGCCCCCGGGACAGGGGGGCATTCTCTGGGGCCAACGTCCTGACTTTC,CASSPRDRGAFSGANVLTF
TRBV11-2,TRBD1,TRBJ1-5,once,TGTGCCAGCAGCGTTCAGGGGGACTGCTATAGCAATCAGCCCCAGCATTTT,CASSVQGDCYSNQPQHF
TRBV23-1,.,TRBJ1-5,.,TGCGCCAGCAGTCAATCGAAGACGGGGAGGCGACAGCCCCAGCATTTT,CASSQSKTGRRQPQHF
TRBV24-1,.,TRBJ2-7,.,TGTGCCACCAGTGACGCAGGACACTCCTACGAGCAGTACTTC,CATSDAGHSYEQYF
TRBV2,TRBD2,TRBJ2-1,.,TGTGCCAGCAGTGCCCGGACTAGCGGGGGGCGGGGGCAGTTCTTC,CASSARTSGGRGQFF
TRBV6-5,TRBD1,TRBJ2-1,once,TGTGCCAGCAACAGAAGACAGGGGGCTACTGAGCAGTTCTTC,CASNRRQGATEQFF
TRBV5-1,TRBD1,TRBJ2-5,.,TGCGCCAGCAGCAACCGGGACAGAGACCTCCAAGAGACCCAGTACTTC,CASSNRDRDLQETQYF
TRBV10-3,.,TRBJ1-1,.,TGTGCCATCAGTGAGTCGACAGAAAAGGTTTTCTTT,CAISESTEKVFF
TRBV19,.,TRBJ1-4,.,TGTGCCAGTAGTATCGGGGAAAAACTGTTTTTT,CASSIGEKLFF
TRBV6-1,TRBD1,TRBJ2-5,.,TGTGCCAGCAGTGAGTCGGGACAGGGATGGGAGACCCAGTACTTC,CASSESGQGWETQYF
TRBV3-1/TRBV3-2,TRBD1,TRBJ2-5,.,TGTGCCAGCAGCCGTCAAACCGGGACAGGGGGCCAAGAGACCCAATACTTC,CASSRQTGTGGQETQYF
TRBV27,.,TRBJ2-2,.,TGTGCCAGCAGTTTAGTTTCCGGGTTCGCCGGGGAGCTGTTTTTT,CASSLVSGFAGELFF
TRBV5-4,.,TRBJ1-6,.,TGTGCCAGCAGCTTGGCGGGGTCCTATAATTCACCCCTCCACTTT,CASSLAGSYNSPLHF
TRBV14,.,TRBJ2-2,.,TGTGCCAGCAGCCAACGATTCCTGGGCCGGACCGGGGAGCTGTTTTTT,CASSQRFLGRTGELFF
TRBV15,.,TRBJ2-4,once,TGTGCCACCAGCAGCAAGGGGTGGGTTTCCAAAAACATTCAGTACTTC,CATSSKGWVSKNIQYF
TRBV7-9,TRBD1,TRBJ2-3,.,TGTGCCAGCAGCGTGGACAGGGAGACTCCATCTAGCACAGATACGCAGTATTTT,CASSVDRETPSSTDTQYF
TRBV19,.,TRBJ1-5,.,TGTGCCAGTAGTATCGGGGGACGACGGCAGCCCCAGCATTTT,CASSIGGRRQPQHF
TRBV6-2/TRBV6-3,.,TRBJ2-3,once,TGTGCCAGCAGTTACGACACCAGCACAGATACGCAGTATTTT,CASSYDTSTDTQYF
TRBV5-1,TRBD2,TRBJ2-7,once,TGCGCCAGCAGACGGGGGGTGGAGAGCTCCTACGAGCAGTACTTC,CASRRGVESSYEQYF
TRBV5-1,.,TRBJ1-1,.,TGCGCCAGCAGCTTGGAGGGCCAGGGGAACACTGAAGCTTTCTTT,CASSLEGQGNTEAFF
TRBV2,TRBD1,TRBJ2-7,.,TGTGCCAGCACCCGGGACAGCTCCTACGAGCAGTACTTC,CASTRDSSYEQYF
TRBV7-6,TRBD1,TRBJ1-1,.,TGTGCCAGCAGCTTAAGGGACAGGGATATGAACACTGAAGCTTTCTTT,CASSLRDRDMNTEAFF
TRBV5-1,.,TRBJ1-2,once,TGCGCCAGCAGCGAGGACGGGACTTACTATGGCTACACCTTC,CASSEDGTYYGYTF
TRBV12-3/TRBV12-4,.,TRBJ1-2,.,TGTGCCAGCAGTCCCCCGGGGTCTGGCTACACCTTC,CASSPPGSGYTF
TRBV29-1,.,TRBJ1-2,.,TGCAGCGCCCTGGGGGGGGGTTCGACCAGGGGCTACACCTTC,CSALGGGSTRGYTF
TRBV10-3,.,TRBJ2-2,.,TGTGCCATCAGTGTAAAACTTCCGAACACCGGGGAGCTGTTTTTT,CAISVKLPNTGELFF
TRBV6-5,TRBD2,TRBJ2-5,once,TGTGCCAGCAGGGAGGGACTAGCGGGGTTTGAGACCCAGTACTTC,CASREGLAGFETQYF
TRBV7-9,TRBD1,TRBJ1-5,few,TGTGCCAGCAGCTGGGGACAGGACAGAAATCAGCCCCAGCATTTT,CASSWGQDRNQPQHF
TRBV5-1,.,TRBJ2-3,.,TGCGCCAGTAAGAGAGGGTTCACAGATACGCAGTATTTT,CASKRGFTDTQYF
TRBV28,TRBD1,TRBJ1-5,.,TGTGCCAGCAGTCCCCTGGACAGGCTAGGCAATCAGCCCCAGCATTTT,CASSPLDRLGNQPQHF
TRBV4-1,.,TRBJ2-1,.,TGCGCCAGCAGCCGTGGAGTGGTGAGTGAGCAGTTCTTC,CASSRGVVSEQFF
TRBV6-5,.,TRBJ1-1,.,TGTGCCAGCAGGCTGGGTACAGCTTACACTGAAGCTTTCTTT,CASRLGTAYTEAFF
TRBV6-4,.,TRBJ2-2,once,TGTGCCAGCATAGTTGGGGGCTGGACCGGGGAGCTGTTTTTT,CASIVGGWTGELFF
TRBV2,.,TRBJ2-3,.,TGTGCCAGCATCCTTATCCCGGGGGATACGCAGTATTTT,CASILIPGDTQYF
TRBV5-4,.,TRBJ1-3,.,TGTGCCAGCAGCCTAGGAGTTGACGGAAACACCATATATTTT,CASSLGVDGNTIYF
TRBV7-8,TRBD1,TRBJ2-7,.,TGTGCCAGCAGCCAGAGTGGGACAGGGGGCTACGAGCAGTACTTC,CASSQSGTGGYEQYF
TRBV11-3,TRBD1,TRBJ2-7,.,TGTGCCAGCCCCAAAGAGGGACAGGGCCTCGAGCAGTACTTC,CASPKEGQGLEQYF
TRBV9,TRBD2,TRBJ2-2,.,TGTGCCAGCAGTCCAGCGGGGGGGCGAACCGGGGAGCTGTTTTTT,CASSPAGGRTGELFF
TRBV7-9,TRBD1,TRBJ2-4,.,TGTGCCAGCAGCTCCGACTACAGGGGGCGCGCCAAAAACATTCAGTACTTC,CASSSDYRGRAKNIQYF
TRBV7-3,.,TRBJ1-2,.,TGTGCCAGCAGTGAAGACCCGGGGGGAGACTATGGCTACACCTTC,CASSEDPGGDYGYTF
TRBV12-3/TRBV12-4,.,TRBJ2-7,.,TGTGCCAGCAGTTTAGGGCTGTACGACGAGCAGTACTTC,CASSLGLYDEQYF
TRBV10-3,.,TRBJ2-3,.,TGTGCCATCAGTGCTGAGGGAAGCACAGATACGCAGTATTTT,CAISAEGSTDTQYF
TRBV18,TRBD1,TRBJ2-2,.,TGTGCCAGCTCACCCTTACAGGGGGTGGACACCGGGGAGCTGTTTTTT,CASSPLQGVDTGELFF
TRBV5-1,.,TRBJ2-7,few,TGCGCCAGCAGCTTGGGACAGGATCCCTACGAGCAGTACTTC,CASSLGQDPYEQYF
TRBV24-1,TRBD2,TRBJ2-1,.,TGTGCCACCAGTGACCTGGGACTAGCGGGGGGACGGGTTGAGCAGTTCTTC,CATSDLGLAGGRVEQFF
TRBV18,TRBD1,TRBJ2-1,.,TGTGCCAGCTCACTCCAGGGACAGGGGGGTGAGCAGTTCTTC,CASSLQGQGGEQFF
TRBV19,.,TRBJ1-4,.,TGTGCCAGTAAGGACATAAGACTGTTTTTT,CASKDIRLFF
TRBV12-3/TRBV12-4,TRBD1,TRBJ2-7,.,TGTGCCAGCAGTCCGACAGGGGACGAGCAGTACTTC,CASSPTGDEQYF